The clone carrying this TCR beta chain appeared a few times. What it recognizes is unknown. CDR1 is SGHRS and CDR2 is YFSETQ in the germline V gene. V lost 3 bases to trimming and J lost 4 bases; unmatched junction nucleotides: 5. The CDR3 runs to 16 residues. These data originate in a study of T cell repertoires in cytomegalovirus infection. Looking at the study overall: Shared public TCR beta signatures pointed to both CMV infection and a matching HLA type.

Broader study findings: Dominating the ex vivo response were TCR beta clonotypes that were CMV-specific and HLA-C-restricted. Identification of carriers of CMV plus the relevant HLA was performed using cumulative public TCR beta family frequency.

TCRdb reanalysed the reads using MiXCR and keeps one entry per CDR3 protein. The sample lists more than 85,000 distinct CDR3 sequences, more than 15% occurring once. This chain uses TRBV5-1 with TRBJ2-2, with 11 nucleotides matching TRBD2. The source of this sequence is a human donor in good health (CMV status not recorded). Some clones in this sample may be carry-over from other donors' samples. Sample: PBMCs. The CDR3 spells CASSSTTSGATGELFF. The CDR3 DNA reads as TGCGCCAGCAGCTCAACGACTAGCGGGGCCACCGGGGAGCTGTTTTTT.